Following are 9 T cell receptor beta chains from one sample sequenced in a study of shared clonotypes between healthy human individuals. The table came from immunoSEQ multiplex PCR; TCRdb's copy has only in-frame clones and leaves some out. The table lists millions of clones, over 85% of them singletons, with 0.39% in the top ten. The sequencing input was naive CD4+ T cells from PBMCs. Subset described: CD45RA+ positively selected. Receptors were obtained from a man younger than 35 in good health. Some clones in this sample may be carry-over from other donors' samples.

This chain connects TRBV9 to TRBJ2-3; perhaps TRBD2 as D (6 bases). This CDR3 comprises 14 residues. CDR1 is SGDLS, CDR2 YYNGEE, per germline. V dropped 2 bases and J dropped 2 bases, with 9 bases sitting between them. CDR3 protein: CASSVLATTDTQYF. In DNA form, the CDR3 reads TGTGCCAGCAGCGTCCTAGCGACCACAGATACGCAGTATTTT.

In DNA, the CDR3 is TGTGCCAGTACCCAAGTTACCCCCCCGGCGTACACCTTC. Encoded protein: CASTQVTPPAYTF. V usage is TRBV19 and J usage is TRBJ1-2; D is unclear. The CDR3 consists of 13 residues. V was trimmed by 7 bases and J by 11 bases, leaving 20 bases between them. Germline-derived CDR1 and CDR2 are LNHDA and SQIVND (reference sequence).

This chain links TRBV7-2 with TRBJ2-1; a weak D match, TRBD2 (6 bases). The CDR3 runs to 15 residues. V shed 3 bases and J shed 7 bases, with 16 bases lying between them. Per the germline V gene, CDR1 is SGHTA and CDR2 is FQGNSA. CDR3 amino acids: CASSFTGTWGNEQFF. The DNA for the CDR3 is TGTGCCAGCAGCTTCACCGGGACTTGGGGAAATGAGCAGTTCTTC.

The CDR3 DNA reads as TGTGCCAGCAGCCGAAGAGGACAGCTCTATGGCTACACCTTC. It codes for CASSRRGQLYGYTF. The chain combines TRBV9 with TRBJ1-2; tentative D call: TRBD1 (6 bases). V shed 4 bases and J shed 4 bases, with 14 bases lying between them. Germline V gene sequence: CDR1 SGDLS, CDR2 YYNGEE. This CDR3 is built from 14 residues.

The chain is built from TRBV5-1 and TRBJ2-1; TRBD2 is a possible D gene (6 bases). The length of the CDR3 is 15 residues. V lost 5 bases to trimming and J lost 5 bases, with 17 bases between them. The germline CDR1 and CDR2 sequences are SGHRS and YFSETQ. For the CDR3, the DNA is TGCGCCAGCAGTAGTCCGGGAGTGAAGAACAATGAGCAGTTCTTC. This sequence encodes CASSSPGVKNNEQFF.

The genes are TRBV7-2 and TRBJ2-6, with TRBD2 identical over 13 bases. With 3 bases clipped from V and 0 bases from J, the junction kept 2 bases outside the gene matches. The CDR3 sequence is 18 residues long. Per the germline V gene, CDR1 is SGHTA and CDR2 is FQGNSA. The CDR3 DNA sequence: TGTGCCAGCAGCTTGGGACTAGCGGGGAGCTCTGGGGCCAACGTCCTGACTTTC. This codes for CASSLGLAGSSGANVLTF.

On this clone: Other DNA sequences in the same sample also yield this CDR3. The V gene is TRBV5-1, the J gene TRBJ1-5; 9 positions match TRBD1. V was clipped by 0 bases and J by 7 bases; unmatched bases: 2. From germline, CDR1 is SGHRS and CDR2 YFSETQ. The CDR3 totals 14 residues. In DNA form, the CDR3 reads TGCGCCAGCAGCTTGGGGGGACAGGGCCAGCCCCAGCATTTT. It translates to CASSLGGQGQPQHF. Complete variable domain (other parts from reference TRBV5-1 and TRBJ1-5): KAGVTQTPRYLIKTRGQQVTLSCSPISGHRSVSWYQQTPGQGLQFLFEYFSETQRNKGNFPGRFSGRQFSNSRSEMNVSTLELGDSALYLCASSLGGQGQPQHFGDGTRLSIL.

The V and J genes are TRBV19 and TRBJ1-2; no reliable D call. This CDR3 has 15 amino acids. With 4 bases removed from V and 4 bases from J, the gap between germline ends came to 16 bases. Germline assignment: CDR1 LNHDA and CDR2 SQIVND (reference sequence). Here the CDR3 DNA reads TGTGCCAGTAGTACAACAGCCTACACTTCCTATGGCTACACCTTC. Translated: CASSTTAYTSYGYTF.

This clone appeared once. This rearrangement joins TRBV7-2 to TRBJ1-2; TRBD1 agrees at 10 bases. Germline assignment: CDR1 SGHTA and CDR2 FQGNSA. CDR3 length: 16 residues. Losses at the gene ends were 5 bases for V and 2 bases for J; bases not matched to a gene: 8. The CDR3 spells CASSPPGTGANYGYTF. The CDR3 nucleotides are TGTGCCAGCAGCCCGCCCGGGACAGGGGCCAACTATGGCTACACCTTC.